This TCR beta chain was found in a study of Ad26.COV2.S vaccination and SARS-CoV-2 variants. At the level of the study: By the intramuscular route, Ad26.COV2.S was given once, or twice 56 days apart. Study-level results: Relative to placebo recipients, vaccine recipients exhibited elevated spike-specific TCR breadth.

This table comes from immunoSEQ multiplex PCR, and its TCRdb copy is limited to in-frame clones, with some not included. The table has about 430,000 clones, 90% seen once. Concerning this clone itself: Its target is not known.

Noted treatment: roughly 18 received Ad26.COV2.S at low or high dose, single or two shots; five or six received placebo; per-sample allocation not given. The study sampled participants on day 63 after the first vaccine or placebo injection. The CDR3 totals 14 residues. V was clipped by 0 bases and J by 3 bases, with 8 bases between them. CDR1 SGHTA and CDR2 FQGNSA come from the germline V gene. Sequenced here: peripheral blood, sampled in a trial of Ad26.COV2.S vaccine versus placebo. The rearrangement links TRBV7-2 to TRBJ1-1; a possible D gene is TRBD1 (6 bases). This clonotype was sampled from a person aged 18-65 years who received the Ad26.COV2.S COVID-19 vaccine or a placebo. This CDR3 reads CASSLAWGHTEAFF. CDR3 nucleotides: TGTGCCAGCAGCTTAGCGTGGGGGCACACTGAAGCTTTCTTT.